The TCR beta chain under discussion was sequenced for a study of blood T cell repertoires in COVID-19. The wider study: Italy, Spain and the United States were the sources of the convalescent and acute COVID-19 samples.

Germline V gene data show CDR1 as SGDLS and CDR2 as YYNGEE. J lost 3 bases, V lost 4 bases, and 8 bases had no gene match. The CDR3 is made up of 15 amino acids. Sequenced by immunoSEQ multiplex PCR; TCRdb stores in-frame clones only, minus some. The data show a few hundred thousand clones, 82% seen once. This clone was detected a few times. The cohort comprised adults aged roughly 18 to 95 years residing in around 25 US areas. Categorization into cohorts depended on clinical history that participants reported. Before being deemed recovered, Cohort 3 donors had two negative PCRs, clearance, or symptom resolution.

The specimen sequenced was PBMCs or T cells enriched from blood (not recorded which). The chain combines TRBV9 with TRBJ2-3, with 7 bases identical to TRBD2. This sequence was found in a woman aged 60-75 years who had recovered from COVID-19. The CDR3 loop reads CASSPSGARTDTQYF. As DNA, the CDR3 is TGTGCCAGCAGCCCTAGCGGAGCAAGGACAGATACGCAGTATTTT.